The subject of this entry is one T cell receptor (beta chain). What it binds is unknown. TCRdb analysed the 5' RACE reads with MiXCR anew, one entry per CDR3 protein. Of under 450,000 distinct CDR3 sequences in the sample, roughly a sixth were seen once. Germline CDR1 and CDR2: DFQATT and SNEGSKA (reference sequence). This CDR3 is built from 17 residues. V was pared by 1 base and J by 2 bases, with 5 bases of the junction left unmatched. The data are from a study of CD8 T cells in ankylosing spondylitis. Findings of the study overall: Apparently characteristic of ankylosing spondylitis blood was a TCR beta motif (about eight highly homologous variants). Matched ankylosing spondylitis synovial fluid reportedly contained a significantly enriched population of disease-linked clones.

This chain links TRBV20-1 with TRBJ2-1; TRBD2 matches 13 bases. The sequenced material came from blood, either unsorted or a sorted T cell fraction (not recorded which). The sequence derives from a male donor with ankylosing spondylitis. The CDR3 bases are TGCAGTGCTAGAGCCACTAGCGGGAGGGAAACCTACAATGAGCAGTTCTTC. This sequence encodes CSARATSGRETYNEQFF.